Listed below are T cell receptor beta chains from one sample, sequenced in a study of shared clonotypes between healthy human individuals. Here immunoSEQ multiplex PCR was the method, and the copy in TCRdb shows in-frame clones only, minus some. The table has roughly 1.4 million clones, 98% to 99% seen once. Sequencing used naive CD4+ T cells sorted from blood. The receptors were gathered from a man aged 30 to 39 in good health. CDR3s include the opening cysteine and the closing phenylalanine or tryptophan. Each record gives: clone size, D gene, J gene, V gene, CDR3 DNA, CDR3 protein. A D gene is named only where the DNA matches it firmly. Size is stated for part of the rows, as once, few or many counts, or as a class when the clone is expanded.

-,-,TRBJ2-3,TRBV5-1,TGCGCCAGCAGCGCTAGGGGAATCAGCACAGATACGCAGTATTTT,CASSARGISTDTQYF
-,-,TRBJ2-3,TRBV5-1,TGCGCCAGCAGCGGAGGACCAGATACGCAGTATTTT,CASSGGPDTQYF
-,-,TRBJ2-2,TRBV15,TGTGCCACCAGCAGAGATCGGTGGCTCGCAGTTGGGTTGGGGAACACCGGGGAGCTGTTTTTT,CATSRDRWLAVGLGNTGELFF
-,TRBD1,TRBJ2-2,TRBV7-8,TGTGCCAGCAGCTTAAGTATGGCCGGGACAGGCCTCACCGGGGAGCTGTTTTTT,CASSLSMAGTGLTGELFF
-,-,TRBJ2-2,TRBV7-3,TGTGCCAGCAGCGTGTTGCAGGGTGCCGGGGAGCTGTTTTTT,CASSVLQGAGELFF
-,-,TRBJ2-1,TRBV28,TGTGCCAGCAGTATAGAGTTGGCATACAATGAGCAGTTCTTC,CASSIELAYNEQFF
-,TRBD1,TRBJ1-2,TRBV28,TGTGCCAGCAGATCTGCCGGGACAGGGGGTCTGGTCGGCTACACCTTC,CASRSAGTGGLVGYTF
-,-,TRBJ1-1,TRBV7-3,TGTGCCAGCAGCTTATCCAGGGATAACACTGAAGCTTTCTTT,CASSLSRDNTEAFF
-,-,TRBJ1-5,TRBV27,TGTGCCAGCAGTTGGGGTCAGGGGTATCAGCCCCAGCATTTT,CASSWGQGYQPQHF
-,-,TRBJ1-1,TRBV27,TGTGCCAGCAGTTTCCTGGGCCCGCTGGGGGTCACTGAAGCTTTCTTT,CASSFLGPLGVTEAFF
-,TRBD2,TRBJ2-7,TRBV11-2,TGTGCCAGCAGATCCCGAGCACTAGCGGCCGAATCAGCCTACGAGCAGTACTTC,CASRSRALAAESAYEQYF
-,TRBD1,TRBJ2-5,TRBV5-8,TGTGCCAGCAGCTTACAGGGGGCCCAAGAGACCCAGTACTTC,CASSLQGAQETQYF
-,-,TRBJ2-3,TRBV6-6,TGTGCCAGCAGTTACCGTTATCGGGCGGCCATGGATACGCAGTATTTT,CASSYRYRAAMDTQYF
-,-,TRBJ2-5,TRBV6-5,TGTGCCAGCAGTCGCGACCTCTCTGGGGGAGAGACCCAGTACTTC,CASSRDLSGGETQYF
-,-,TRBJ1-2,TRBV29-1,TGCAGCGCAACCGGGACAAACTATGGCTACACCTTC,CSATGTNYGYTF
-,-,TRBJ1-5,TRBV2,TGTGCCAGCCGAAGGGACGGCAATCAGCCCCAGCATTTT,CASRRDGNQPQHF
-,-,TRBJ2-2,TRBV5-4,TGTGCCAGCAGCTCACAGGGTATGGGCACCGGGGAGCTGTTTTTT,CASSSQGMGTGELFF
-,TRBD1,TRBJ1-4,TRBV30,TGTGCCTGGAGTGTACGTCTTGACAGGGCTGGAGAAAAACTGTTTTTT,CAWSVRLDRAGEKLFF
-,TRBD1,TRBJ1-3,TRBV7-9,TGTGCCAGCAGCTTCAAGCCACCAGGGGGAAGAAACACCATATATTTT,CASSFKPPGGRNTIYF
-,TRBD2,TRBJ2-3,TRBV4-3,TGCGCCAGCAGCCAAGGTTACGGGGAGGGCGATACGCAGTATTTT,CASSQGYGEGDTQYF
-,TRBD2,TRBJ2-2,TRBV5-1,TGCGCCAGCAGCTTTATAGCGGGTTCGAACACCGGGGAGCTGTTTTTT,CASSFIAGSNTGELFF
-,TRBD1,TRBJ2-7,TRBV11-2,TGTGCCAGCAGCTTAGGGGGGACAGGCTACTACGAGCAGTACTTC,CASSLGGTGYYEQYF
-,-,TRBJ2-1,TRBV11-2,TGTGCCAGCAGCTTAGATGGAGCAAGGGTGAGTGAGCAGTTCTTC,CASSLDGARVSEQFF
once,TRBD2,TRBJ2-1,TRBV5-1,TGCGCCAGCAGCTTCGCGGGAGGGCCTAATGAGCAGTTCTTC,CASSFAGGPNEQFF
-,TRBD2,TRBJ2-5,TRBV10-1,TGCGCCAGCAGTGAGGGACTAGCGGGCCGATACTTC,CASSEGLAGRYF
-,TRBD1,TRBJ1-4,TRBV6-5,TGTGCCGTACCGGGACAGCGACCAACTAATGAAAAACTGTTTTTT,CAVPGQRPTNEKLFF